This paragraph covers one TCR beta chain sequence. Antigen unknown. This sample is drawn from a study of cytomegalovirus exposure and HLA in healthy donors. Overall study context: Among 150 million to 200 million T cells, an earlier analysis found 90 million to 130 million unique TCR beta sequences. The study's findings and limits: Sequencing depth roughly uniform across donors was assumed in presence/absence analyses. Cytomegalovirus association was assigned to approximately 160 TCR beta chains. Later analysis revealed greater clonal expansion in HLA-associated TCR beta chains than in equally common others.

PCR employed 60 Vbeta and 13 Jbeta primers. Produced via immunoSEQ multiplex PCR; TCRdb's table is partial and in-frame only. The sample records about 90,000 clones, over 60% being singletons. This CDR3 contains 14 residues. Germline trimming cut 5 bases from V and 3 bases from J; bases unmatched to any gene: 2. In germline, CDR1 is SEHNR, CDR2 FQNEAQ (reference sequence). The TCR sequence derives from a woman between 45 and 60 years old in good health and CMV-seropositive. V is TRBV7-9 and J is TRBJ2-3; 10 positions agree with TRBD2. Sequencing was done on a sample of PBMCs. CDR3 in amino acids: CASSVSGGTDTQYF. In DNA form, the CDR3 reads TGTGCCAGCAGCGTTAGCGGGGGGACAGATACGCAGTATTTT.